This T cell receptor (beta chain) was documented in a study of T cells after yellow fever vaccination. Study observations and caveats: Secondary responses were weaker yet peaked faster, day 5 versus 15.

MiXCR, applied by TCRdb to the 5' RACE reads, yields one record per CDR3 protein. The sample has fewer than 350,000 distinct CDR3 sequences, 8.7% seen once. The table lists this clonotype with many counts. Its antigen is unknown. The CDR3 length is 14 residues. Germline lookup yields CDR1 SEHNR and CDR2 FQNEAQ (reference sequence). V shed 3 bases and J shed 4 bases, with 10 bases lying between them. This sample comprised PBMCs, obtained on the day of the first yellow fever vaccination. The chain carries TRBV7-9 and TRBJ1-5; no firm D call. This clonotype originated in a man aged 18 to 30 who received the YFV17D yellow fever vaccine. The CDR3 nucleotides read TGTGCCAGCAGCTTTGGCCAGACTAATCAGCCCCAGCATTTT. Amino acids: CASSFGQTNQPQHF. The variable domain in full, with the rest retrieved from reference TRBV7-9 and TRBJ1-5, is DTGVSQNPRHKITKRGQNVTFRCDPISEHNRLYWYRQTLGQGPEFLTYFQNEAQLEKSRLLSDRFSAERPKGSFSTLEIQRTEQGDSAMYLCASSFGQTNQPQHFGDGTRLSIL.